Following are 3 T cell receptor beta chains from one sample sequenced in a study of blood T cell repertoires in COVID-19. Method: immunoSEQ multiplex PCR; TCRdb's copy keeps in-frame clones and lacks some. Of 250,000 or so clones in the sample, 70% to 90% were seen once. The sequenced sample was peripheral blood. All receptors derive from a man younger than 35 with active or convalescent COVID-19.

The J gene is TRBJ2-1, the V gene TRBV10-2, with 8 nucleotides matching TRBD2. Trimming at V came to 6 bases and at J to 9 bases, leaving 10 bases not matched to a gene. Germline V CDR1 and CDR2: WSHSY, SAAADI. This CDR3 region has 14 residues. The CDR3 DNA follows: TGCGCCAGCAGCCCAGCGGGAGCACGTAGTGAGCAGTTCTTC. Its translation is CASSPAGARSEQFF.

The chain links TRBV11-3 to TRBJ2-1; 12 bases match TRBD1. The J segment lost 7 bases and the V segment lost 5 bases, leaving 12 bases of the junction unmatched. The CDR3 totals 17 residues. Germline values: CDR1 SGHNT, CDR2 YENEEA. CDR3 bases: TGTGCCAGCAGCGAACCCCAAAGGGACAGGGGGCCGAATGAGCAGTTCTTC. Its translation: CASSEPQRDRGPNEQFF.

The genes are TRBV25-1 and TRBJ2-7, with D possibly matching TRBD1 (5 bases). This CDR3 contains 13 residues. The germline V and J ends were trimmed by 5 bases and 3 bases, with 11 bases remaining between them. Germline V lookup: CDR1 MGHDK, CDR2 SYGVNS. The CDR3 nucleotides read TGTGCCAGCAGTTCCGACAGAGTCTACGAGCAGTACTTC. Its protein product is CASSSDRVYEQYF.